Given below is one T cell receptor (beta chain) in context. Antigen unknown. Measured with immunoSEQ multiplex PCR; TCRdb has only the in-frame clones, and not every one. The sample includes 75,000 to 100,000 clones, roughly nine tenths seen only once; the top ten take more than 1.5%. The sample is drawn from a study of T cell responses to AZD1222 COVID-19 vaccine. General observations from the study: The donor cohort was predominantly white British with a female majority, and clonal diversity may have been underestimated. Baseline testing showed seropositivity in only a handful of AZD1222 recipients.

CDR1 and CDR2 from the germline V gene are SGDLS and YYNGEE. The CDR3 totals 16 residues. Unmatched junction bases numbered 9, after V lost 3 bases and J lost 3 bases. Sequenced here: peripheral blood, sampled on day 0 of AZD1222 vaccination. This chain links TRBV9 with TRBJ2-3; 8 bases are shared with TRBD2. The sequence derives from an adult in good health. This CDR3 is CASSEAVVAGTDTQYF. CDR3 DNA: TGTGCCAGCAGCGAGGCAGTGGTAGCGGGGACAGATACGCAGTATTTT. Full variable domain (remainder filled in from reference TRBV9 and TRBJ2-3): DSGVTQTPKHLITATGQRVTLRCSPRSGDLSVYWYQQSLDQGLQFLIQYYNGEERAKGNILERFSAQQFPDLHSELNLSSLELGDSALYFCASSEAVVAGTDTQYFGPGTRLTVL.